The clone carrying this T cell receptor beta chain occurred once. This sample was included in a study of blood T cell repertoires in COVID-19. V was pared by 4 bases and J by 1 base, with 7 bases of the junction left unmatched. The CDR3 is 15 amino acids. Germline assignment: CDR1 SGHAT and CDR2 FQNNGV. Profiling relied on immunoSEQ multiplex PCR, and the TCRdb table lists in-frame clones only, not all of them. The sample has some 130,000 clones, roughly 80% seen once. The origin of this receptor is a man in his 70s with acute or convalescent COVID-19. The sequenced material came from peripheral blood. This chain uses TRBV11-2 with TRBJ2-7; TRBD2 matches at 7 bases. For the CDR3, the DNA is TGTGCCAGCAGCTGGGGGGGGGTGAGGTCCTACGAGCAGTACTTC. Translated, it gives CASSWGGVRSYEQYF.